In its sample, the clone carrying this T cell receptor (beta chain) was seen a few times. Its antigen is not known. This entry comes from a study of beta chain features in type 1 diabetes. Findings and limits, study-wide: Although PCR might favor shorter templates, it would do so equally in patients and controls. Type 1 diabetes patients had VDJ junctions that carried fewer insertions and more deletions.

CD45RO/CCR7/CD25/CD127/CD95/CD27 separated CD4+ naive, central memory, regulatory and stem cell-like memory cells by sorting. This CDR3 spans 14 amino acids. Germline V gene data show CDR1 as SGHTA and CDR2 as FQGNSA. Trimming took 5 bases from V and 7 from J; bases not matched to a gene: 8. Reverse transcription of all isolated RNA meant that expressed TCRB transcripts were sequenced. Naive, central memory and regulatory T cell samples came to a mean of approximately 3.6 million reads. The data were produced by immunoSEQ multiplex PCR, yet TCRdb's version contains in-frame clones alone and is incomplete. The sample has about 130,000 clones, 9.2% seen once.

The rearrangement uses TRBV7-2 and TRBJ1-1, with 9 bases aligning to TRBD1. Material: central memory CD4+ T cells from blood. The TCR comes from a man aged 18-30 years in good health. The CDR3 DNA is TGTGCCAGCAGCCCAGGACAGGGGAGTAGTGAAGCTTTCTTT. This gives the protein CASSPGQGSSEAFF.